These 8 T cell receptor beta chains were sequenced from one sample in a study of cytomegalovirus exposure and HLA in healthy donors. With 60 Vbeta and 13 Jbeta primers, the PCR was carried out. Assay used: immunoSEQ multiplex PCR; TCRdb lists only in-frame clones, some missing. Of more than 85,000 clones in the sample, less than 85% are singletons; the top ten hold just over 2.5%. The sample was PBMCs. All receptors derive from a man aged 40-50 years in good health and CMV-seronegative.

The chain has TRBV9 and TRBJ2-1; 7 bases line up with TRBD2. Per the germline V gene, CDR1 is SGDLS and CDR2 is YYNGEE. The CDR3 sequence is 15 residues long. Unmatched junction bases numbered 4, after V lost 1 base and J lost 3 bases. As DNA, the CDR3 is TGTGCCAGCAGCGTATACGGGGGGAACTACAATGAGCAGTTCTTC. As protein: CASSVYGGNYNEQFF.

This clone was detected once. The gene calls are TRBV5-5 and TRBJ1-2, with D perhaps matching TRBD1 (6 bases). Between the trimmed V and J ends, which lost 0 bases and 5 bases, there was a span of 17 bases. CDR3 size: 16 residues. Germline V CDR1 and CDR2: SGHKS, YYEKEE (reference sequence). The CDR3 coding sequence is TGTGCCAGCAGCTTGGCTTTTACGGGGGGCGCGTATGGCTACACCTTC. Protein product: CASSLAFTGGAYGYTF.

This sequence joins TRBV13 and TRBJ2-7, with 9 bases matching TRBD2. V dropped 1 base and J dropped 4; count of bases not matched to a gene: 11. Per germline, CDR1 PRHDT and CDR2 FYEKMQ (reference sequence). The CDR3 has 17 residues. The CDR3 coding sequence is TGTGCCAGCAGCTTAGACTTCGGTGCTAGCGGGGCTTACGAGCAGTACTTC. The encoded protein is CASSLDFGASGAYEQYF. Complete variable domain (other parts from reference TRBV13 and TRBJ2-7): AAGVIQSPRHLIKEKRETATLKCYPIPRHDTVYWYQQGPGQDPQFLISFYEKMQSDKGSIPDRFSAQQFSDYHSELNMSSLELGDSALYFCASSLDFGASGAYEQYFGPGTRLTVT.

V is TRBV6-1 and J is TRBJ2-5; D might be TRBD1 (5 bases). This CDR3 region has 15 residues. V dropped 5 bases and J dropped 3 bases, with 16 bases sitting between them. The germline V gene has CDR1 MNHNS and CDR2 SASEGT. The CDR3 region is CASSTGFQRKETQYF. The DNA for the CDR3 is TGTGCCAGCAGTACAGGTTTTCAGAGAAAAGAGACCCAGTACTTC.

The genes are TRBV7-9 and TRBJ2-6; 9 nucleotides line up with TRBD1. This CDR3 has 17 amino acids. The germline gives CDR1 SEHNR, CDR2 FQNEAQ (reference sequence). J gave up 2 bases and V 6 bases, and 8 bases lay outside the gene matches. The CDR3 region has the DNA TGTGCCAGCAGTTCCGACAGGGGGTTCGCTGGGGCCAACGTCCTGACTTTC. It translates to CASSSDRGFAGANVLTF. Variable domain in full (rest from reference TRBV7-9 and TRBJ2-6): DTGVSQNPRHKITKRGQNVTFRCDPISEHNRLYWYRQTLGQGPEFLTYFQNEAQLEKSRLLSDRFSAERPKGSFSTLEIQRTEQGDSAMYLCASSSDRGFAGANVLTFGAGSRLTVL.

The chain carries TRBV9 and TRBJ2-5; TRBD2 matches at 15 bases. The CDR3 spans 17 residues. The V and J ends lost 3 bases and 4 bases, in that order; junction bases with no gene match: 7. Looked up from germline, CDR1 is SGDLS and CDR2 is YYNGEE. The DNA for the CDR3 is TGTGCCAGCAGCGCGGATCCGGGACTAGCGGGGGGAGAGACCCAGTACTTC. It codes for CASSADPGLAGGETQYF. Looking up the rest from reference TRBV9 and TRBJ2-5 gives the full variable domain: DSGVTQTPKHLITATGQRVTLRCSPRSGDLSVYWYQQSLDQGLQFLIQYYNGEERAKGNILERFSAQQFPDLHSELNLSSLELGDSALYFCASSADPGLAGGETQYFGPGTRLLVL.

The chain carries TRBV5-1 and TRBJ2-1; 12 positions agree with TRBD1. The CDR3 extends over 17 amino acids. CDR1 is SGHRS, CDR2 YFSETQ, per germline. Germline trimming cut 4 bases from V and 10 bases from J; bases unmatched to any gene: 15. The CDR3 reads CASSITGGTGGAGEQFF. The CDR3 DNA sequence: TGCGCCAGCAGCATCACGGGGGGGACAGGGGGCGCGGGGGAGCAGTTCTTC. Full variable domain (remainder filled in from reference TRBV5-1 and TRBJ2-1): KAGVTQTPRYLIKTRGQQVTLSCSPISGHRSVSWYQQTPGQGLQFLFEYFSETQRNKGNFPGRFSGRQFSNSRSEMNVSTLELGDSALYLCASSITGGTGGAGEQFFGPGTRLTVL.

The chain carries TRBV27 and TRBJ2-6, with a weak D call TRBD2 (6 bases). This CDR3 comprises 17 residues. Trimming shortened V by 7 bases and J by 0 bases, and 16 bases separated the two germline ends. CDR1 is MNHEY and CDR2 is SMNVEV in the germline V gene (reference sequence). CDR3 nucleotides: TGTGCCAGCACCGGATGGGACTCCAACTCTGGGGCCAACGTCCTGACTTTC. It codes for CASTGWDSNSGANVLTF.